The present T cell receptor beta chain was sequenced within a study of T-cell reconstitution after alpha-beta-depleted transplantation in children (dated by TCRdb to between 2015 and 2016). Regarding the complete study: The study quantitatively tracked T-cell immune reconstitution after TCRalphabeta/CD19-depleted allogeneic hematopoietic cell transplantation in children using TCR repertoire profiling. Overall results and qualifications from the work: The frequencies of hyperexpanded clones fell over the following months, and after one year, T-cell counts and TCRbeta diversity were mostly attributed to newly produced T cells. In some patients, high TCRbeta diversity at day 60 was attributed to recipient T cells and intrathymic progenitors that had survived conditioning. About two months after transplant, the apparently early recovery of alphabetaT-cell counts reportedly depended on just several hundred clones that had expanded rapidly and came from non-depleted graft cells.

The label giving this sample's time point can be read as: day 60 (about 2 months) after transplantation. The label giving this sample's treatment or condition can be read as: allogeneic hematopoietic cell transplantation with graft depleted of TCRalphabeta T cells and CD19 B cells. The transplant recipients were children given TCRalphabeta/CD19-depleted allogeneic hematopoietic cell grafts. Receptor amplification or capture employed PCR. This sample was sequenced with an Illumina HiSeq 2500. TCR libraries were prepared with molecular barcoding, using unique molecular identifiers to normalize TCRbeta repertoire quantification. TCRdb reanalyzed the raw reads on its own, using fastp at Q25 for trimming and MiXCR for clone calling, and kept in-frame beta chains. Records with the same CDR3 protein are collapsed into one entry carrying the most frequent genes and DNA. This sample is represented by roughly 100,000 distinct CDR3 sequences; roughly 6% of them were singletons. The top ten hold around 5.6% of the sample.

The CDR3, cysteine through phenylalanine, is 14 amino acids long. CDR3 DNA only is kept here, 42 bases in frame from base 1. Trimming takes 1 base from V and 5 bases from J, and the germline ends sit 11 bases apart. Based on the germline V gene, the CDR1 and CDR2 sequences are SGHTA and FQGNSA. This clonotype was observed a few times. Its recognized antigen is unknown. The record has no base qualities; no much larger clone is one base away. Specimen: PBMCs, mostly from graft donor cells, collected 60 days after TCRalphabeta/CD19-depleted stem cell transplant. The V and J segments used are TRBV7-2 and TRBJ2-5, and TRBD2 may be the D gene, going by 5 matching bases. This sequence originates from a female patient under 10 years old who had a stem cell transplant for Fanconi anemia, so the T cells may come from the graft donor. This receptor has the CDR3 CASSLGGVGETQYF. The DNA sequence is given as TGTGCCAGCAGCTTAGGGGGAGTTGGGGAGACCCAGTACTTC.